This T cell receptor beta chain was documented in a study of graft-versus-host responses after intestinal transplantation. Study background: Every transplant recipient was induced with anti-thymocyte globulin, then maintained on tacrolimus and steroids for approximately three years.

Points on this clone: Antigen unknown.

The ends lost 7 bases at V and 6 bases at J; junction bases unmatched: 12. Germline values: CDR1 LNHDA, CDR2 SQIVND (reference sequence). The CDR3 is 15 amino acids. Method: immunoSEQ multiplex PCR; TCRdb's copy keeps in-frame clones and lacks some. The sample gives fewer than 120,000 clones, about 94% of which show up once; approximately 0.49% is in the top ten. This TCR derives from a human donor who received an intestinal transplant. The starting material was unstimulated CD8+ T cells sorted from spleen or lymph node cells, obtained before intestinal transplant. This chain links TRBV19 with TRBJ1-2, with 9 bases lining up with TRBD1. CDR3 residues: CASTETDRGEHGYTF. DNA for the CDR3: TGTGCCAGTACCGAGACCGACAGGGGGGAACATGGCTACACCTTC.